This TCR beta chain was identified during a study of regulatory and conventional T cells in breast cancer (dated by TCRdb to the mid-2010s). The protocol used for the library was PCR. The sample was run on an Illumina MiSeq. TCRdb reran the public reads through fastp at Q25 and MiXCR, keeping productive beta chains. Identical CDR3 protein sequences are pooled into one entry, listed with their most common genes and DNA. This sample has over 15,000 distinct CDR3 sequences in its table, and around a third of those were observed once. The ten top clones hold approximately 1.6% of the sample. This clonotype was observed a few times. Its cognate antigen has yet to be identified. No quality values exist for individual bases; no much larger clone is one base distant. At the junction V is shortened by 1 base and J by 9 bases, with 13 bases in between. According to the germline V gene, CDR1 reads SGHTA and CDR2 reads FQGNSA. From the cysteine through the phenylalanine, the CDR3 covers 14 amino acids. Of the read, only the CDR3 DNA is kept; its 42 bases are in frame from base 1.

Material for sequencing was conventional T cells from blood. The clonotype comes from a female donor in good health. The V and J genes are TRBV7-2 and TRBJ2-1; possibly the D gene is TRBD1, per 6 matching bases. The nucleotide sequence reads TGTGCCAGCAGCTTAGAGCTACAGGGCGGTGAGCAGTTCTTC. Its product reads: CASSLELQGGEQFF.